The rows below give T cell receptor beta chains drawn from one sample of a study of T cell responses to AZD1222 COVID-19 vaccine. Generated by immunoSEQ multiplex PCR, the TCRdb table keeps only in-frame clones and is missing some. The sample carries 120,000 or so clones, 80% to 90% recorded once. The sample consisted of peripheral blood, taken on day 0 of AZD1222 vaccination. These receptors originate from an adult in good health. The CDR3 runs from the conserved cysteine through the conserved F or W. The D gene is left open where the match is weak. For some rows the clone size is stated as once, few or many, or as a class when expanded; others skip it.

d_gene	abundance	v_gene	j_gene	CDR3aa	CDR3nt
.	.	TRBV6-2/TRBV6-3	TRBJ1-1	CASSFGHMNTEAFF	TGTGCCAGCAGCTTTGGACACATGAACACTGAAGCTTTCTTT
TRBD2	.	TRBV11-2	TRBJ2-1	CASSYTSGTYNEQFF	TGTGCCAGCAGCTACACTAGCGGGACCTACAATGAGCAGTTCTTC
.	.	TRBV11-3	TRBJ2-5	CASRSRGLQETQYF	TGTGCCAGCAGATCCCGGGGTTTACAAGAGACCCAGTACTTC
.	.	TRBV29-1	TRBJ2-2	CSAYEVTPNTGELFF	TGCAGCGCCTACGAAGTGACGCCGAACACCGGGGAGCTGTTTTTT
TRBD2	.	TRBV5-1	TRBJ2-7	CASSLTLAGGHEQYF	TGCGCCAGCAGCTTGACCCTAGCGGGAGGCCACGAGCAGTACTTC
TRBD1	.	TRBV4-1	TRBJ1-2	CASSQERIDRGHGYTF	TGCGCCAGCAGCCAAGAAAGGATCGACAGGGGGCATGGCTACACCTTC
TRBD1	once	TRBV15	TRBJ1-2	CATTQGSPKTGLIYGYTF	TGTGCCACAACCCAGGGATCCCCTAAGACAGGGCTCATCTATGGCTACACCTTC
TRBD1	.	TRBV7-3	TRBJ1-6	CASSLTGGSSPLHF	TGTGCCAGCAGCTTAACAGGGGGCAGTTCACCCCTCCACTTT
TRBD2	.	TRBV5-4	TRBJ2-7	CASSHEGLSFEQYF	TGTGCCAGCAGCCACGAGGGACTATCTTTCGAGCAGTACTTC
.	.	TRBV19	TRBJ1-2	CASSLPSYGGGYGYTF	TGTGCCAGTAGTCTTCCATCTTACGGGGGGGGCTATGGCTACACCTTC
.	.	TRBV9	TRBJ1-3	CASSAVSLGNTIYF	TGTGCCAGCAGCGCCGTTTCCCTTGGAAACACCATATATTTT
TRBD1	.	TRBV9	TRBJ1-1	CASSVDRVSREAFF	TGTGCCAGCAGCGTGGACAGGGTTAGCAGGGAAGCTTTCTTT
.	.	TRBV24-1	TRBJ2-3	CATSDLWANGEDTQYF	TGTGCCACCAGTGATTTGTGGGCCAATGGGGAGGATACGCAGTATTTT
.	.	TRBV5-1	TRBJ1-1	CASSFVRGTEAFF	TGCGCCAGCAGTTTCGTAAGGGGCACTGAAGCTTTCTTT
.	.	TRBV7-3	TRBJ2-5	CASSSYPQETQYF	TGTGCCAGCAGCTCTTACCCGCAAGAGACCCAGTACTTC
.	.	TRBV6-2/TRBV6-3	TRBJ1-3	CASSYADIGTGNTIYF	TGTGCCAGCAGTTACGCCGACATTGGAACTGGAAACACCATATATTTT
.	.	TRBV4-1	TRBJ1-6	CASSHLGLSPLHF	TGCGCCAGCAGCCACCTCGGACTTTCACCCCTCCACTTT
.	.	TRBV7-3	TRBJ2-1	CASKVSPSSHEQFF	TGTGCCAGCAAGGTTAGCCCTAGCTCGCATGAGCAGTTCTTC
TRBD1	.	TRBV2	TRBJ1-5	CASSWDSEQPQHF	TGTGCCAGCAGTTGGGACAGCGAACAGCCCCAGCATTTT
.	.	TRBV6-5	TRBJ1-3	CASRSSGNTIYF	TGTGCCAGCAGAAGTTCTGGAAACACCATATATTTT
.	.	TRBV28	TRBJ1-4	CASSSPAGGEKLFF	TGTGCCAGCAGTTCTCCGGCCGGTGGAGAAAAACTGTTTTTT
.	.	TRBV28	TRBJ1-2	CASSMTGNYGYTF	TGTGCCAGCAGTATGACGGGCAACTATGGCTACACCTTC
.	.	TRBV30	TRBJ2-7	CAWSLSTYEQYF	TGTGCCTGGAGTCTCTCGACCTACGAGCAGTACTTC
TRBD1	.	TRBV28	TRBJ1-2	CAGSERSGTAAYGYTF	TGTGCCGGCAGTGAACGATCCGGGACAGCGGCATATGGCTACACCTTC
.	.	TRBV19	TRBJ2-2	CASSGSIWVPGELFF	TGTGCCAGCAGTGGGTCAATTTGGGTACCCGGGGAGCTGTTTTTT
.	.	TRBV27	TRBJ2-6	CASSLWGSGANVLTF	TGTGCCAGCAGTTTATGGGGTTCTGGGGCCAACGTCCTGACTTTC
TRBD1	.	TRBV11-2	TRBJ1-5	CASSPDRVNQPQHF	TGTGCCAGCAGCCCGGACAGGGTTAATCAGCCCCAGCATTTT
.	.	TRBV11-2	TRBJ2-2	CASHAGTTTGELFF	TGTGCCAGCCACGCCGGGACAACCACCGGGGAGCTGTTTTTT
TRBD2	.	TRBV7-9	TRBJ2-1	CASSFIAGRLRARNEQFF	TGTGCCAGCAGCTTTATAGCGGGAAGGTTACGAGCCAGGAATGAGCAGTTCTTC
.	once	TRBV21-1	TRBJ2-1	CASSKARGTGTYNEQFF	TGTGCCAGCAGCAAAGCGCGGGGGACAGGGACATACAATGAGCAGTTCTTC
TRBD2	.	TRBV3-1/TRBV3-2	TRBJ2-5	CASSPSGFQETQYF	TGTGCCAGCAGTCCTAGCGGATTCCAAGAGACCCAGTACTTC
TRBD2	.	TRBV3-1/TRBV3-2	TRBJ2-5	CASSPLAGGGETQYF	TGTGCCAGCAGTCCCCTAGCGGGAGGAGGGGAGACCCAGTACTTC
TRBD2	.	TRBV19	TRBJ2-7	CASSISTSGYEQYF	TGTGCCAGTAGTATCTCGACTAGCGGCTACGAGCAGTACTTC
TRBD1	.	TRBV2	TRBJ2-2	CASSGATGMNTGELFF	TGTGCCAGCAGTGGCGCGACAGGGATGAACACCGGGGAGCTGTTTTTT
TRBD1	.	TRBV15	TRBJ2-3	CATSRGQGSTDTQYF	TGTGCCACCAGCCGCGGACAGGGAAGCACAGATACGCAGTATTTT
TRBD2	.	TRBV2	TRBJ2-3	CASSLGLAGADYTQYF	TGTGCCAGCAGCCTTGGACTAGCGGGAGCGGATTATACGCAGTATTTT
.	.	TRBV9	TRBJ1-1	CASSVAGTDNTEAFF	TGTGCCAGCAGCGTAGCCGGGACGGATAACACTGAAGCTTTCTTT
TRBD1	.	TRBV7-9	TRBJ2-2	CASSLGDRTKLKNTGELFF	TGTGCCAGCAGCCTGGGGGACAGAACAAAGTTAAAGAACACCGGGGAGCTGTTTTTT
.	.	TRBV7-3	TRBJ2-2	CASSLQPGQNTGELFF	TGTGCCAGCAGCTTACAGCCGGGACAGAACACCGGGGAGCTGTTTTTT
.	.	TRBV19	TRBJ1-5	CASTGGNQPQHF	TGTGCCAGCACGGGGGGAAATCAGCCCCAGCATTTT
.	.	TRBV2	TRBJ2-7	CASSPGVYEQYF	TGTGCCAGCAGTCCGGGGGTCTACGAGCAGTACTTC
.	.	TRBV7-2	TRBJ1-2	CASSLEGQFYGYTF	TGTGCCAGCAGCTTAGAAGGACAGTTCTATGGCTACACCTTC
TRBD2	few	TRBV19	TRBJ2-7	CASSLGRTSGISYEQYF	TGTGCCAGTAGTCTTGGACGGACTAGCGGGATCTCCTACGAGCAGTACTTC
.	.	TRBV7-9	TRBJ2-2	CASSWLAGELFF	TGTGCCAGCAGCTGGCTAGCCGGGGAGCTGTTTTTT
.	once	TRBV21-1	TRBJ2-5	CASSMAGEEETQYF	TGTGCCAGCAGCATGGCGGGAGAGGAAGAGACCCAGTACTTC
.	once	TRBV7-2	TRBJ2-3	CASSPRGVAVSTDTQYF	TGTGCCAGCAGCCCTAGAGGGGTAGCGGTGAGCACAGATACGCAGTATTTT
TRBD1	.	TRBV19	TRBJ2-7	CASMTGQGYEQYF	TGTGCCAGTATGACGGGACAGGGCTACGAGCAGTACTTC
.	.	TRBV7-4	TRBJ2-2	CASSHKDTGELFF	TGTGCCAGCAGCCACAAAGACACCGGGGAGCTGTTTTTT
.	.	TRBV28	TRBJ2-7	CASSLTGSGSYEQYF	TGTGCCAGCAGTTTGACCGGGTCGGGGTCCTACGAGCAGTACTTC
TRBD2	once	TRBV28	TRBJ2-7	CASSFIREGAYEQYF	TGTGCCAGCAGTTTCATCCGGGAGGGGGCCTACGAGCAGTACTTC
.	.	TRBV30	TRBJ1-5	CAWSRNSNQPQHF	TGTGCCTGGAGTCGGAATAGCAATCAGCCCCAGCATTTT
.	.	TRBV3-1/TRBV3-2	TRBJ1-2	CASSHLSDSYGYTF	TGTGCCAGCAGCCATCTATCAGATTCCTATGGCTACACCTTC
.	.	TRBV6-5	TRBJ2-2	CASTPGTQNTGELFF	TGTGCCAGCACCCCCGGGACTCAAAACACCGGGGAGCTGTTTTTT
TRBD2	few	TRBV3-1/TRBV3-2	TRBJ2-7	CASSQDFAGGLRAQYF	TGTGCCAGCAGCCAAGATTTCGCGGGAGGATTACGAGCGCAGTACTTC
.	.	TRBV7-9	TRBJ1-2	CASSLVGTQINYGYTF	TGTGCCAGCAGCTTAGTAGGGACTCAAATTAACTATGGCTACACCTTC
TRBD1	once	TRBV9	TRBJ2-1	CASSGQGSNEQFF	TGTGCCAGCAGCGGACAGGGTAGCAATGAGCAGTTCTTC
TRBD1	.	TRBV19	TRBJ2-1	CASRPAGTGGVGNEQFF	TGTGCCAGTAGACCAGCGGGGACAGGGGGCGTTGGGAATGAGCAGTTCTTC
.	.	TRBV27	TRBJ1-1	CASGTGRGDTEAFF	TGTGCCAGCGGCACAGGACGGGGCGACACTGAAGCTTTCTTT
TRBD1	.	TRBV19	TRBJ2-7	CASSIPGQGIHEQYF	TGTGCCAGTAGTATACCGGGACAGGGGATCCACGAGCAGTACTTC
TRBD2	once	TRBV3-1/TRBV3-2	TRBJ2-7	CASSQGLAENPYEQYF	TGTGCCAGCAGCCAAGGACTAGCGGAAAATCCTTACGAGCAGTACTTC